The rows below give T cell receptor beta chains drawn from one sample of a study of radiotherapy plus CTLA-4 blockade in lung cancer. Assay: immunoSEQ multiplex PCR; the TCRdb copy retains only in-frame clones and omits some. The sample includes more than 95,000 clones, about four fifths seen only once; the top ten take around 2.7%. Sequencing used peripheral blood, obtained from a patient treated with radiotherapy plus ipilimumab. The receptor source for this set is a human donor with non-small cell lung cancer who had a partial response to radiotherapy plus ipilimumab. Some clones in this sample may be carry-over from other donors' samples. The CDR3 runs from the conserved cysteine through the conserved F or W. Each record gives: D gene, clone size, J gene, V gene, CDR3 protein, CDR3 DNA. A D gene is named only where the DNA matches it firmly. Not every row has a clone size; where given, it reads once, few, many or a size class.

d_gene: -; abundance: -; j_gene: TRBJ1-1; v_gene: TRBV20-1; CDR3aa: CSAGPGILAFF; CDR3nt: TGCAGTGCTGGACCGGGGATCCTGGCTTTCTTT
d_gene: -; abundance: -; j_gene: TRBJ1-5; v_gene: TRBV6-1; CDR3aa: CASSEWAGVSNQPQHF; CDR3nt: TGTGCCAGCAGTGAATGGGCAGGCGTGAGCAATCAGCCCCAGCATTTT
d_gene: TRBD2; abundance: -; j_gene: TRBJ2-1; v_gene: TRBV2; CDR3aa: CASRVAGVYNEQFF; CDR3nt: TGTGCCAGCAGAGTAGCGGGAGTTTACAATGAGCAGTTCTTC
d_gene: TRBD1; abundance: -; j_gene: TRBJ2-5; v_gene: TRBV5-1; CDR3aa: CASSLEAGTGLQETQYF; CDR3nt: TGCGCCAGCAGCTTGGAGGCGGGGACAGGCCTCCAAGAGACCCAGTACTTC
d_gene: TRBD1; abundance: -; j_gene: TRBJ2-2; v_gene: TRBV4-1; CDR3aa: CASSRTGQGYTGELFF; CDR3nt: TGCGCCAGCAGCCGAACGGGACAGGGGTACACCGGGGAGCTGTTTTTT
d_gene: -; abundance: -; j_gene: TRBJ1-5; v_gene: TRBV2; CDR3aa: CASRKDSFLNQPQHF; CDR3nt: TGTGCCAGCAGAAAGGACAGTTTCCTCAATCAGCCCCAGCATTTT
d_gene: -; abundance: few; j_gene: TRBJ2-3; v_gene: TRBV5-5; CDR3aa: CASSVPMTSTDTQYF; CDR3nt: TGTGCCAGCAGCGTTCCCATGACTAGCACAGATACGCAGTATTTT
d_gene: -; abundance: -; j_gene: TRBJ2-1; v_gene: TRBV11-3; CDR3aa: CASSFGIYNEQFF; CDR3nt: TGTGCCAGCAGCTTCGGGATCTACAATGAGCAGTTCTTC
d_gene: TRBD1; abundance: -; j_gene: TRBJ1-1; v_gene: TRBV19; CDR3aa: CASSPGTDHNTEAFF; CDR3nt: TGTGCCAGTAGTCCCGGGACAGATCACAACACTGAAGCTTTCTTT
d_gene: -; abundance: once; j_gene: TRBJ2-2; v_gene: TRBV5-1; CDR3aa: CASSLDESNTGELFF; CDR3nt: TGCGCCAGCAGCTTGGACGAGTCGAACACCGGGGAGCTGTTTTTT
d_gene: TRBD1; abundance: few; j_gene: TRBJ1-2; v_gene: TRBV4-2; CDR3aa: CASSSRQGLIYGYTF; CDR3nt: TGTGCCAGCAGCTCCAGACAGGGTCTCATCTATGGCTACACCTTC
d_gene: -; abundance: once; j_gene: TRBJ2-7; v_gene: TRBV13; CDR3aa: CASSPRTRVSEQYF; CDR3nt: TGTGCCAGCAGCCCACGGACAAGGGTGAGCGAGCAGTACTTC
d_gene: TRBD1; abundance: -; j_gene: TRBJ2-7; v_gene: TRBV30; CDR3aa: CAWRDRGTYEQYF; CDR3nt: TGTGCCTGGCGGGACAGGGGGACCTACGAGCAGTACTTC
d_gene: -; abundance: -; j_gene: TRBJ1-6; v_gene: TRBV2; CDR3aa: CASVQETHSPLHF; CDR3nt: TGTGCCAGTGTACAGGAGACACATTCACCCCTCCACTTT
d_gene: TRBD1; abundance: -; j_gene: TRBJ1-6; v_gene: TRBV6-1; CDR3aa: CASSFAGTGDRPLHF; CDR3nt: TGTGCCAGCAGTTTCGCCGGGACAGGGGATCGACCCCTCCACTTT
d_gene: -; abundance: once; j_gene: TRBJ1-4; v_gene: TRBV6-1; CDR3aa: CASSGVAATREKLFF; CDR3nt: TGTGCCAGCAGTGGAGTAGCGGCGACCCGAGAAAAACTGTTTTTT
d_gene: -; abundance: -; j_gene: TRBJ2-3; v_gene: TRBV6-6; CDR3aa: CASTIGGTTDTQYF; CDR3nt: TGTGCCAGCACGATAGGAGGGACCACAGATACGCAGTATTTT
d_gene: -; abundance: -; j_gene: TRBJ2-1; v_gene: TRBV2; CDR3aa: CASSESGGGSNEQFF; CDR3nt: TGTGCCAGCAGTGAAAGCGGTGGGGGCAGCAATGAGCAGTTCTTC
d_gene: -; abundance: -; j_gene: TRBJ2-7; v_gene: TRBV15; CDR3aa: CATSRDRQGLHEQYF; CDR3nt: TGTGCCACCAGCAGAGATCGCCAGGGGTTGCACGAGCAGTACTTC
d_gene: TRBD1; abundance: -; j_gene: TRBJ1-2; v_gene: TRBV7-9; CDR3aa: CASSLNQGAREGYTF; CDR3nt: TGTGCCAGCAGCTTAAACCAGGGGGCTCGGGAGGGCTACACCTTC
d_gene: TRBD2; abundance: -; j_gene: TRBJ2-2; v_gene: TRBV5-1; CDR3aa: CASSLGLLAGGLANTGELFF; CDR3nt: TGCGCCAGCAGCTTGGGCCTGCTAGCGGGAGGCCTAGCGAACACCGGGGAGCTGTTTTTT
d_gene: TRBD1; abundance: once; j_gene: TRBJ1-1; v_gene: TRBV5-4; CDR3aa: CASTADRGITEAFF; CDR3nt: TGTGCCAGCACCGCGGACAGGGGTATCACTGAAGCTTTCTTT